Presented here are 32 T cell receptor beta chains from one specimen sequenced in a study of T cell responses to AZD1222 COVID-19 vaccine. Assay: immunoSEQ multiplex PCR; the TCRdb copy retains only in-frame clones and omits some. The table lists approximately 120,000 clones, 80% to 90% of them singletons, with around a tenth in the top ten. Sequencing was performed on peripheral blood, taken 28 days after the second AZD1222 dose. These receptors were collected from an adult who received the AZD1222 COVID-19 vaccine.

This clone has a handful of counts. The chain uses TRBV29-1 and TRBJ2-2; D gene uncertain. Between the trimmed V and J ends, which lost 1 base and 7 bases, there was a span of 7 bases. The length of the CDR3 is 12 residues. Germline lookup yields CDR1 SQVTM and CDR2 ANQGSEA. CDR3: CSVEVRFGELFF. In DNA form, the CDR3 reads TGCAGCGTTGAAGTTAGGTTCGGGGAGCTGTTTTTT.

This chain uses TRBV5-6 with TRBJ2-3; D might be TRBD1 (6 bases). From germline, CDR1 is SGHDT and CDR2 YYEEEE. The CDR3 loop spans 13 amino acids. With 4 bases removed from V and 4 bases from J, the gap between germline ends came to 10 bases. CDR3 DNA: TGTGCCAGCAGCGGCAGGGGTTCAGATACGCAGTATTTT. As protein: CASSGRGSDTQYF. Full variable domain (missing parts from reference TRBV5-6 and TRBJ2-3): DAGVTQSPTHLIKTRGQQVTLRCSPKSGHDTVSWYQQALGQGPQFIFQYYEEEERQRGNFPDRFSGHQFPNYSSELNVNALLLGDSALYLCASSGRGSDTQYFGPGTRLTVL.

The gene calls are TRBV5-5 and TRBJ2-2; TRBD2 agrees at 10 bases. Per germline, CDR1 SGHKS and CDR2 YYEKEE (reference sequence). After removal of 5 bases from V and 5 bases from J, the junction contained 9 bases not matched to a gene. CDR3 length equals 16 residues. CDR3 in amino acids: CASRFRLAGDTGELFF. The DNA of the CDR3 is TGTGCCAGCAGATTTCGGCTAGCGGGAGATACCGGGGAGCTGTTTTTT.

This chain joins TRBV11-2 and TRBJ2-3; D unclear. V was trimmed by 3 bases and J by 11 bases, leaving 9 bases between them. The CDR3 is made up of 11 amino acids. CDR1 and CDR2 from the germline V gene are SGHAT and FQNNGV. The CDR3 region has the DNA TGTGCCAGCAGCTTGGGCAGGAAGCAGTATTTT. Residues: CASSLGRKQYF. The full variable domain, in which reference TRBV11-2 and TRBJ2-3 provide the parts outside the CDR3, is EAGVAQSPRYKIIEKRQSVAFWCNPISGHATLYWYQQILGQGPKLLIQFQNNGVVDDSQLPKDRFSAERLKGVDSTLKIQPAKLEDSAVYLCASSLGRKQYFGPGTRLTVL.

The V gene is TRBV25-1, the J gene TRBJ1-1; D might be TRBD1 (5 bases). The CDR3 runs 16 residues. Germline loops: CDR1 MGHDK, CDR2 SYGVNS. V was pared by 7 bases and J by 5 bases, with 23 bases between. The CDR3 sequence: CASIGAGSDLGTEAFF. The CDR3 DNA sequence: TGTGCCAGCATTGGGGCAGGTAGTGATCTGGGGACTGAAGCTTTCTTT. Full variable domain (rest looked up from reference TRBV25-1 and TRBJ1-1): EADIYQTPRYLVIGTGKKITLECSQTMGHDKMYWYQQDPGMELHLIHYSYGVNSTEKGDLSSESTVSRIRTEHFPLTLESARPSHTSQYLCASIGAGSDLGTEAFFGQGTRLTVV.

This sequence joins TRBV9 and TRBJ1-6; 7 bases line up with TRBD1. Germline lookup yields CDR1 SGDLS and CDR2 YYNGEE. The CDR3 has 14 amino acids. V dropped 4 bases and J dropped 6; count of bases not matched to a gene: 4. The CDR3 protein is CASSRDSRNSPLHF. DNA of the CDR3: TGTGCCAGCAGCCGGGACAGTCGTAATTCACCCCTCCACTTT.

CDR3 in amino acids: CASSLTSGTARGEQYF. The CDR3 DNA sequence: TGTGCCAGCAGCTTAACCTCCGGGACAGCCAGAGGCGAGCAGTACTTC. The rearrangement links TRBV11-2 to TRBJ2-7, with 7 bases aligning to TRBD1. This CDR3 has 16 residues. Germline CDR1 reads SGHAT; CDR2 reads FQNNGV. V shed 2 bases and J 6 bases; nucleotides not matched to a gene: 13.

This chain links TRBV9 with TRBJ2-2; D ambiguous. V was trimmed by 0 bases and J by 3 bases, leaving 12 bases between them. The CDR3 spans 16 residues. Germline lookup yields CDR1 SGDLS and CDR2 YYNGEE. The DNA of the CDR3 is TGTGCCAGCAGCGTAGGACTCGTCCGCGACACCGGGGAGCTGTTTTTT. Amino acid sequence: CASSVGLVRDTGELFF.

This chain connects TRBV7-6 to TRBJ2-5; 7 positions match TRBD2. Germline CDR1 reads SGHVS; CDR2 reads FNYEAQ. Trimming took 1 base from V and 6 from J; bases not matched to a gene: 17. The CDR3 runs 18 residues. CDR3 region: CASSLGWARGGSEKTQYF. The DNA of the CDR3 is TGTGCCAGCAGCTTAGGATGGGCCCGGGGCGGGAGCGAAAAGACCCAGTACTTC.

V usage is TRBV6-2 or TRBV6-3 and J usage is TRBJ2-7; TRBD1 might be the D (7 bases). The germline gives CDR1 MNHEY, CDR2 SVGEGT. Trimming removed 6 bases from V and 3 bases from J, with 21 bases in between. The CDR3 covers 16 residues. Written as DNA, the CDR3 is TGTGCCAGCAGCCGAGGGAGTACAGGGGACTTCTACGAGCAGTACTTC. Its protein is CASSRGSTGDFYEQYF.

The CDR3 spells CASSLTTGQLNYGYTF. CDR3 nucleotide sequence: TGTGCCAGCAGCTTAACCACTGGACAGCTCAACTATGGCTACACCTTC. The chain is built from TRBV9 and TRBJ1-2; D may be TRBD1 (6 bases). The V end was cut by 4 bases, the J end by 2 bases, with 18 bases between. This CDR3 has 16 amino acids. Germline assignment: CDR1 SGDLS and CDR2 YYNGEE. The full variable domain, with the rest looked up from reference TRBV9 and TRBJ1-2, is DSGVTQTPKHLITATGQRVTLRCSPRSGDLSVYWYQQSLDQGLQFLIQYYNGEERAKGNILERFSAQQFPDLHSELNLSSLELGDSALYFCASSLTTGQLNYGYTFGSGTRLTVV.

The V and J genes are TRBV7-9 and TRBJ1-3; the D is unclear. The CDR3 is 15 amino acids. V lost 4 bases and J lost 6, with 16 bases in between. Per the germline V gene, CDR1 is SEHNR and CDR2 is FQNEAQ (reference sequence). The CDR3 DNA is TGTGCCAGCAGCTACGACCGACGGGCTCTAAACACCATATATTTT. Translating it yields CASSYDRRALNTIYF.

This chain links TRBV11-2 with TRBJ2-1, with 11 bases aligning to TRBD2. The CDR3 loop spans 15 amino acids. Trimming at V came to 1 base and at J to 7 bases, leaving 3 bases not matched to a gene. CDR1 is SGHAT and CDR2 is FQNNGV in the germline V gene. The CDR3 reads CASSLVAGGVNEQFF. CDR3 in DNA: TGTGCCAGCAGCTTAGTAGCGGGAGGGGTAAATGAGCAGTTCTTC.

The chain employs TRBV6-5 and TRBJ1-2; perhaps TRBD1 as D (6 bases). The CDR3 covers 15 residues. Germline lookup yields CDR1 MNHEY and CDR2 SVGAGI. Trimming took off 6 bases at V and 5 bases at J, with 19 bases between the two ends. This CDR3 is CASRVTWEGGYGYTF. The CDR3 DNA reads TGTGCCAGCAGGGTCACTTGGGAGGGGGGATATGGCTACACCTTC.

The chain employs TRBV6-5 and TRBJ1-4; 7 bases line up with TRBD1. The CDR3 is 14 amino acids. With V trimmed by 6 bases and J by 3 bases, 4 bases remained unmatched. Germline V gene lookup returns CDR1 MNHEY and CDR2 SVGAGI. The CDR3: CASRLQGSNEKLFF. The CDR3, as DNA: TGTGCCAGCAGATTACAGGGGTCTAATGAAAAACTGTTTTTT.

The chain uses TRBV19 and TRBJ1-5; the D is unclear. Per germline, CDR1 LNHDA and CDR2 SQIVND (reference sequence). The CDR3 sequence is 12 residues long. V was shortened by 5 bases and J by 7 bases, with 9 bases between the two germline ends. CDR3 protein: CASSGQAQPQHF. Here the CDR3 DNA reads TGTGCCAGTAGTGGGCAGGCGCAGCCCCAGCATTTT.

This clone was observed once. The chain employs TRBV30 and TRBJ1-5; D gene uncertain. The CDR3 length is 12 residues. V lost 2 bases to trimming and J lost 7 bases, with 9 bases between them. The germline gives CDR1 GTSNPN, CDR2 SVGIG (reference sequence). The CDR3 reads CAWSPGWQPQHF. The CDR3 DNA sequence: TGTGCCTGGAGTCCAGGTTGGCAGCCCCAGCATTTT.

V gene TRBV29-1 combines with J gene TRBJ1-2; 8 bases align to TRBD1. The trim removed 7 bases at V and 6 bases at J, leaving 4 bases unmatched. The CDR3 runs to 11 residues. Germline loops: CDR1 SQVTM, CDR2 ANQGSEA. CDR3 region: CSGGQDDGYTF. Written as DNA, the CDR3 is TGCAGCGGGGGACAGGATGATGGCTACACCTTC.

The V call is TRBV11-2, the J call TRBJ1-2; no reliable D call. This CDR3 is built from 14 residues. Trimming pared 3 bases from V and 4 bases from J, leaving 12 bases between. Looked up from germline, CDR1 is SGHAT and CDR2 is FQNNGV. DNA of the CDR3: TGTGCCAGCAGCTTGGACCCGACGGCCTATGGCTACACCTTC. Translation: CASSLDPTAYGYTF.

The rearrangement uses TRBV3-1 (or the pseudogene TRBV3-2) and TRBJ1-2; 7 bases map to TRBD1. From germline, CDR1 is LGHDT and CDR2 YNNKEL (reference sequence). This CDR3 has 17 residues. V gave up 2 bases and J gave up 4 bases; unmatched junction bases: 13. CDR3 amino acids: CASSQNLGGGTVYGYTF. In nucleotides, the CDR3 is TGTGCCAGCAGCCAAAACCTCGGGGGAGGGACAGTCTATGGCTACACCTTC.

The V call is TRBV27, the J call TRBJ2-3; D remains ambiguous. Germline V CDR1 and CDR2: MNHEY, SMNVEV (reference sequence). Trimming took 2 bases from V and 5 from J, leaving 11 bases between them. The length of the CDR3 is 14 residues. The CDR3 DNA is TGTGCCAGCAGTTTACTAACTCACCGAGATACGCAGTATTTT. It encodes CASSLLTHRDTQYF.

The chain couples TRBV4-1 to TRBJ1-2, with a possible D match to TRBD1 (6 bases). The CDR3 is made up of 16 amino acids. With 3 bases removed from V and 0 bases from J, the gap between germline ends came to 14 bases. Germline CDR1 reads MGHRA; CDR2 reads YSYEKL. The CDR3 reads CASSQPSWTANYGYTF. As DNA, the CDR3 is TGCGCCAGCAGCCAGCCCTCTTGGACAGCTAACTATGGCTACACCTTC.

Here the CDR3 reads CAISTGTGGGGYGYTF. Here the CDR3 DNA reads TGTGCCATCAGCACCGGGACAGGGGGCGGAGGCTATGGCTACACCTTC. This chain connects TRBV10-3 to TRBJ1-2, with 12 bases fitting TRBD1. The V and J ends lost 6 bases and 4 bases, in that order; junction bases with no gene match: 9. The CDR3 extends over 16 amino acids. Germline CDR1 reads ENHRY; CDR2 reads SYGVKD.

J is TRBJ2-7 and V is TRBV27; D may be TRBD2 (5 bases). Germline-derived CDR1 and CDR2 are MNHEY and SMNVEV (reference sequence). The CDR3 is 14 amino acids. Trimming left V 0 bases short and J 0 bases short, with 6 bases between. The CDR3 bases are TGTGCCAGCAGTTTATCTCGGGACTCCTACGAGCAGTACTTC. Its translation is CASSLSRDSYEQYF.

This chain connects TRBV5-1 to TRBJ1-1, with a tentative D call TRBD1 (5 bases). The CDR3 extends over 15 amino acids. Per germline, CDR1 SGHRS and CDR2 YFSETQ. V was cut by 1 base and J by 3 bases, with 13 bases left in between. CDR3 region: CASSLSPGQHTEAFF. As DNA, the CDR3 is TGCGCCAGCAGCTTGTCTCCGGGGCAGCACACTGAAGCTTTCTTT. Looking up the rest from reference TRBV5-1 and TRBJ1-1 gives the full variable domain: KAGVTQTPRYLIKTRGQQVTLSCSPISGHRSVSWYQQTPGQGLQFLFEYFSETQRNKGNFPGRFSGRQFSNSRSEMNVSTLELGDSALYLCASSLSPGQHTEAFFGQGTRLTVV.

J is TRBJ1-4 and V is TRBV30; 7 nucleotides agree with TRBD1. V shed 2 bases, J shed 5 bases, and the junction held 8 bases outside the gene matches. This CDR3 has 15 amino acids. The V gene's germline CDR1 is GTSNPN and CDR2 SVGIG (reference sequence). The CDR3 DNA reads TGTGCCTGGAGTACTCCAGGGGGAGGCAATGAAAAACTGTTTTTT. Amino acid sequence: CAWSTPGGGNEKLFF.

The V gene is TRBV4-2, the J gene TRBJ1-2, with a possible D match to TRBD1 (5 bases). Trimming shortened V by 0 bases and J by 5 bases, and 16 bases separated the two germline ends. Germline V gives CDR1 LGHNA, CDR2 YNFKEQ. This CDR3 region has 16 residues. The CDR3 DNA is TGTGCCAGCAGCCAAGAGCAGGGCAAGGTGGAATATGGCTACACCTTC. Translating gives CASSQEQGKVEYGYTF.

This chain connects TRBV6-2 or TRBV6-3 to TRBJ2-1; tentatively, D is TRBD2 (6 bases). The V end lost 2 bases, the J end lost 7 bases, and 21 bases lay between the germline ends. In germline, CDR1 is MNHEY, CDR2 SVGEGT. This CDR3 is built from 17 residues. CDR3 DNA: TGTGCCAGCAGTTACCCTACCGGGACTCCCTCCTTAAATGAGCAGTTCTTC. Protein sequence: CASSYPTGTPSLNEQFF.

The rearrangement links TRBV6-5 to TRBJ1-1, with D possibly TRBD1 on 6 matching bases. Germline V gene data show CDR1 as MNHEY and CDR2 as SVGAGI. The CDR3 is 15 residues long. V was clipped by 5 bases and J by 5 bases, with 18 bases between them. The chain's CDR3 is CASSQTSGGRTEAFF. The CDR3 DNA is TGTGCCAGCAGTCAAACCTCGGGGGGGCGGACTGAAGCTTTCTTT.

This sequence joins TRBV11-2 and TRBJ1-1; perhaps TRBD1 as D (5 bases). CDR1 and CDR2 (germline): SGHAT, FQNNGV. V gave up 1 base and J gave up 2 bases, with 17 bases separating them. This CDR3 is built from 17 residues. CDR3 sequence (DNA): TGTGCCAGCAGCTTAGTGGCGGCAGGGCATGGAAACACTGAAGCTTTCTTT. It specifies CASSLVAAGHGNTEAFF.

V is TRBV21-1 and J is TRBJ1-5; the table's TRBD1 call for D was not verified on the DNA. TRBV21-1 is an annotated pseudogene. CDR3 length equals 15 residues. The CDR3 DNA reads TGTGCCAGCAGCAAAGATGGGACAGGGGGCTGCAATCAGCATTTT. This sequence encodes CASSKDGTGGCNQHF.

The CDR3 loop reads CASSRTGLGMFTEAFF. The CDR3 bases are TGTGCCAGCAGTCGCACAGGGTTAGGCATGTTCACTGAAGCTTTCTTT. The chain is built from TRBV6-2 or TRBV6-3 and TRBJ1-1; D is perhaps TRBD1 (6 bases). CDR1 is MNHEY and CDR2 is SVGEGT in the germline V gene. V shed 5 bases and J shed 4 bases, with 20 bases lying between them. The CDR3 runs to 16 residues.